This T cell receptor beta chain emerged from a study of T cell changes during pregnancy in multiple sclerosis. Method: immunoSEQ multiplex PCR; TCRdb's copy keeps in-frame clones and lacks some. Seen here are 55,000 to 70,000 clones, roughly 93% observed once, and the top ten hold approximately 0.35%. Germline CDR1 reads SGHNT; CDR2 reads YYREEE (reference sequence). V gave up 1 base and J gave up 1 base, with 11 bases separating them. The CDR3 is made up of 15 amino acids. The receptor was isolated from a female donor with multiple sclerosis, enrolled in a pregnancy study. Sequences were derived from CD4+ T cells from peripheral blood mononuclear cells, sampled before pregnancy. The V call is TRBV5-4, the J call TRBJ1-1, with D perhaps matching TRBD1 (6 bases). In DNA, the CDR3 is TGTGCCAGCAGCTTGCAACAGGGAAGGAACACTGAAGCTTTCTTT. This gives the protein CASSLQQGRNTEAFF.